This T cell receptor (beta chain) came from a study of T-cell reconstitution after alpha-beta-depleted transplantation in children. Unique molecular identifiers were incorporated into the prepared TCRbeta library. TCRdb re-called the PCR reads through MiXCR, storing one row per CDR3 protein. The table shows 640,000 or so distinct CDR3 sequences, with 15% to 20% occurring only once. In this sample, this clonotype turned up many times. The CDR3 loop spans 15 amino acids. Germline assignment: CDR1 DFQATT and CDR2 SNEGSKA (reference sequence). Trimming shortened V by 6 bases and J by 0 bases, and 12 bases separated the two germline ends.

The starting material was PBMCs from the stem cell graft donor, obtained from the stem cell graft. This clonotype was obtained from a human donor who donated a stem cell graft to a child with acute myeloid leukemia. The chain has TRBV20-1 and TRBJ1-6; D is uncertain. The CDR3 DNA is TGCAGTGCAGCGGGAGGGAGCTCCTATAATTCACCCCTCCACTTT. Translating gives CSAAGGSSYNSPLHF.